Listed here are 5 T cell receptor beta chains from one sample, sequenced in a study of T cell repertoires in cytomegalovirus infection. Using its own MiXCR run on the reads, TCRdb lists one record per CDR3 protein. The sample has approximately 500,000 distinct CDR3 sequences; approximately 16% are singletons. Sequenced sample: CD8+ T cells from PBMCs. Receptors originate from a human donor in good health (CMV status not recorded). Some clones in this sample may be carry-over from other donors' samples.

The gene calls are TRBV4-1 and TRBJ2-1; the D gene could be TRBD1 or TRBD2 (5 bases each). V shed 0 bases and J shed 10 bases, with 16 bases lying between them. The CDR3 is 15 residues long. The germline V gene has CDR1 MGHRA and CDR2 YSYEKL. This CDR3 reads CASSQEDGTFTEQFF. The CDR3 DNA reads TGCGCCAGCAGCCAAGAGGACGGGACCTTTACCGAGCAGTTCTTC.

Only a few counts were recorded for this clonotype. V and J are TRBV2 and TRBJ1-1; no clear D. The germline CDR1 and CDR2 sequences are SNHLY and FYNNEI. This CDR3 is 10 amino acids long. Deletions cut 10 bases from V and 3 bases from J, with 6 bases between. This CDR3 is CAIKDTEAFF. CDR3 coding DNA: TGTGCCATCAAAGACACTGAAGCTTTCTTT.

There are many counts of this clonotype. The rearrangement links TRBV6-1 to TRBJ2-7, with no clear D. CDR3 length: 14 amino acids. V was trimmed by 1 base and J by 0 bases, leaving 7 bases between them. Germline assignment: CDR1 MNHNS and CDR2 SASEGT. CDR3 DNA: TGTGCCAGCAGTGAAGGGGAACTCTCCTACGAGCAGTACTTC. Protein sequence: CASSEGELSYEQYF.

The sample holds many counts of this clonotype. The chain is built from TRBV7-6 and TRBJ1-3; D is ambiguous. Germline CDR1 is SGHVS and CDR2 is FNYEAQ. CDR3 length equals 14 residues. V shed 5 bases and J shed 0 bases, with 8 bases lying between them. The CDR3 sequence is CASSQDPSGNTIYF. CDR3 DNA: TGTGCCAGCAGCCAAGACCCCTCTGGAAACACCATATATTTT. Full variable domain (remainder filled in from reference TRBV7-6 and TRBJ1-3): GAGVSQSPRYKVTKRGQDVALRCDPISGHVSLYWYRQALGQGPEFLTYFNYEAQQDKSGLPNDRFSAERPEGSISTLTIQRTEQRDSAMYRCASSQDPSGNTIYFGEGSWLTVV.

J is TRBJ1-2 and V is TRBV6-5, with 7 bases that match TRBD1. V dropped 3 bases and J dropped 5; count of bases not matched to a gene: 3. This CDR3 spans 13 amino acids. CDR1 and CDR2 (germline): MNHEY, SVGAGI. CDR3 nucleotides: TGTGCCAGCAGTTATGAACAGGGGTATGGCTACACCTTC. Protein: CASSYEQGYGYTF.